This T cell receptor beta chain was obtained from a study of cytomegalovirus exposure and HLA in healthy donors. In regard to this clone: Its antigen is not identified.

Notes on the study in general: Later analysis reportedly placed an Asian-associated ancestry cluster below the roughly 680-donor mean in N-insertions. Data from an earlier analysis indicated that most TCR beta V segments were productive either about 87% or about 30% of the time.

60 Vbeta and 13 Jbeta primers were used in PCR. The table came from immunoSEQ multiplex PCR; TCRdb's copy has only in-frame clones and leaves some out. The table shows 150,000 to 200,000 clones, with about 85% occurring only once. Sequencing was carried out using PBMCs. This sequence originates from a man aged 18 to 30 in good health and CMV-seropositive.

The CDR3 sequence is CASSLTYETSGGRPKYF. The DNA for the CDR3 is TGTGCCAGCAGCCTCACCTACGAAACTAGCGGGGGGCGACCGAAGTACTTC. The genes are TRBV7-8 and TRBJ2-7, with 12 bases that match TRBD2. Per the germline V gene, CDR1 is SGHVS and CDR2 is FQNEAQ. The CDR3 is 17 amino acids. Trimming removed 5 bases from V and 11 bases from J; junction bases left unmatched: 19.